What follows is one TCR beta chain and its context. This sample is drawn from a study of blood T cell repertoires in COVID-19. The CDR3 covers 14 residues. The germline CDR1 and CDR2 sequences are MDHEN and SYDVKM. Trimming stripped 6 bases from V and 8 bases from J, with 18 bases between. Libraries were prepared by immunoSEQ multiplex PCR; TCRdb keeps only in-frame clonotypes and omits some of them. Of around 260,000 clones listed, roughly 85% are singletons. The genes are TRBV28 and TRBJ2-3, with TRBD2 as a possible D gene (6 bases). The clonotype was recovered from a human donor in a cohort sampled during active COVID-19. Sequenced input: peripheral blood. The CDR3 protein is CASRGAAQGGTQYF. The CDR3 DNA reads as TGTGCCAGCAGAGGAGCGGCCCAGGGAGGTACGCAGTATTTT.